What follows are 18 T cell receptor beta chains derived from one specimen sequenced in a study of T-cell memory formation after mild COVID-19. TCRdb re-derived calls from the 5' RACE reads in MiXCR, one entry per CDR3 protein. This sample yields about 200,000 distinct CDR3 sequences, of which 9.5% are seen a single time; around 3.3% belongs to the top ten. The sample consisted of PBMCs or a T cell subset sorted from them (not recorded which). The receptors come from a man between 18 and 29 years old who had mild COVID-19 (a few samples of this study predate the infection). Cell type and time point are not known.

The chain combines TRBV19 with TRBJ1-6, with D unclear. Looked up from germline, CDR1 is LNHDA and CDR2 is SQIVND (reference sequence). V lost 6 bases and J 5 bases, leaving 14 bases between the germline ends. The CDR3 runs 15 residues. This CDR3 is CASSLRRVNNSPLHF. The CDR3 DNA reads TGTGCCAGTAGCTTACGGCGAGTAAATAATTCACCCCTCCACTTT.

This clonotype occurred many times. This rearrangement joins TRBV7-3 to TRBJ1-6, with D perhaps TRBD1 (5 bases). The germline V gene encodes CDR1 SGHTA and CDR2 FQGTGA. Trimming removed 2 bases from V and 10 bases from J, with 9 bases in between. CDR3 size: 13 residues. CDR3 nucleotides: TGTGCCAGCAGCTTACAGGGTGGGTCACCCCTCCACTTT. The encoded protein is CASSLQGGSPLHF. Full variable domain (remainder filled in from reference TRBV7-3 and TRBJ1-6): GAGVSQTPSNKVTEKGKYVELRCDPISGHTALYWYRQSLGQGPEFLIYFQGTGAADDSGLPNDRFFAVRPEGSVSTLKIQRTERGDSAVYLCASSLQGGSPLHFGNGTRLTVT.

The V and J genes are TRBV5-1 and TRBJ2-7; D unresolved. Germline V CDR1 and CDR2: SGHRS, YFSETQ. V was cut by 1 base and J by 4 bases, with 6 bases left in between. The CDR3 runs to 12 residues. For the CDR3, the DNA is TGCGCCAGCAGCTTGACACAATACGAGCAGTACTTC. Translation gives CASSLTQYEQYF. The full variable domain, completed using reference TRBV5-1 and TRBJ2-7, is KAGVTQTPRYLIKTRGQQVTLSCSPISGHRSVSWYQQTPGQGLQFLFEYFSETQRNKGNFPGRFSGRQFSNSRSEMNVSTLELGDSALYLCASSLTQYEQYFGPGTRLTVT.

This clonotype has only a few counts. The genes are TRBV5-5 and TRBJ2-2; 7 nucleotides match TRBD2. The CDR3 consists of 15 residues. CDR1 and CDR2 from the germline V gene are SGHKS and YYEKEE (reference sequence). V gave up 1 base and J gave up 2 bases; unmatched junction bases: 2. In DNA, the CDR3 is TGTGCCAGCAGCTTGTGGGAGGGAAACACCGGGGAGCTGTTTTTT. Translated, it gives CASSLWEGNTGELFF.

This clonotype was seen a handful of times. The gene calls are TRBV12-3 or TRBV12-4 and TRBJ2-3; TRBD2 aligns across 8 bases. V lost 3 bases to trimming and J lost 1 base; unmatched junction nucleotides: 6. There are 16 residues in the CDR3. The CDR3 sequence: CASSFTRGAGTDTQYF. In DNA form, the CDR3 reads TGTGCCAGCAGTTTTACGCGGGGGGCGGGCACAGATACGCAGTATTTT.

The rearrangement joins TRBV12-3 or TRBV12-4 to TRBJ2-7; no firm D call. V was trimmed by 5 bases and J by 2 bases, leaving 7 bases between them. This CDR3 spans 12 amino acids. CDR3 bases: TGTGCCAGCAGTCAGACCACCTACGAGCAGTACGTC. Translated, it gives CASSQTTYEQYV.

This clonotype appeared a few times. The chain is built from TRBV12-3 or TRBV12-4 and TRBJ2-1; no clear D. This CDR3 is built from 12 residues. The V end lost 6 bases, the J end lost 5 bases, and 8 bases lay between the germline ends. CDR3 in amino acids: CASSPRHNEQFF. The CDR3 DNA is TGTGCCAGCAGCCCAAGGCACAATGAGCAGTTCTTC.

This clonotype came up many times. The chain couples TRBV20-1 to TRBJ2-1; TRBD2 might be the D (7 bases). Trimming pared 5 bases from V and 13 bases from J, leaving 15 bases between. The germline gives CDR1 DFQATT, CDR2 SNEGSKA (reference sequence). CDR3 size: 11 residues. CDR3 loop: CSAGGGGPQFF. The CDR3 DNA is TGCAGTGCTGGAGGGGGGGGCCCTCAGTTCTTC.

This clonotype was seen more than once but under ten times. J is TRBJ2-5 and V is TRBV29-1; TRBD1 matches 9 bases. Germline V gene data show CDR1 as SQVTM and CDR2 as ANQGSEA. After removal of 4 bases from V and 2 bases from J, the junction contained 5 bases not matched to a gene. This CDR3 comprises 14 residues. The CDR3 coding sequence is TGCAGCGTTGTTCTCGGGACAGGGCAAGAGACCCAGTACTTC. Encoded protein: CSVVLGTGQETQYF.

This clonotype was seen a few times. The V and J genes are TRBV18 and TRBJ2-4; possibly TRBD1 for D (5 bases). The germline gives CDR1 KGHSH, CDR2 LQKENI. V dropped 2 bases and J dropped 14 bases, with 13 bases sitting between them. This CDR3 is built from 12 residues. DNA for the CDR3: TGTGCCAGCTCACCAGATGGCAGGGTTGAGTACTTC. As protein: CASSPDGRVEYF.

The J gene is TRBJ2-6, the V gene TRBV5-1; the D gene is possibly TRBD2 (5 bases). Per the germline V gene, CDR1 is SGHRS and CDR2 is YFSETQ. This CDR3 has 15 residues. With 4 bases removed from V and 2 bases from J, the gap between germline ends came to 10 bases. CDR3 protein: CASSPGGPGANVLTF. As DNA, the CDR3 is TGCGCCAGCAGCCCCGGCGGGCCTGGGGCCAACGTCCTGACTTTC. Full variable domain (missing parts from reference TRBV5-1 and TRBJ2-6): KAGVTQTPRYLIKTRGQQVTLSCSPISGHRSVSWYQQTPGQGLQFLFEYFSETQRNKGNFPGRFSGRQFSNSRSEMNVSTLELGDSALYLCASSPGGPGANVLTFGAGSRLTVL.

This sequence joins TRBV20-1 and TRBJ2-5; D uncertain. The V and J ends lost 3 bases and 2 bases respectively, with 7 bases between them. This CDR3 contains 12 residues. Germline V gene data show CDR1 as DFQATT and CDR2 as SNEGSKA (reference sequence). This chain's CDR3 is CSARLPQETQYF. The CDR3, as DNA: TGCAGTGCTAGGCTCCCACAAGAGACCCAGTACTTC.

In this sample, this clonotype turned up many times. This chain links TRBV5-1 with TRBJ2-3; perhaps TRBD1 as D (6 bases). V was shortened by 3 bases and J by 2 bases, with 16 bases between the two germline ends. In germline, CDR1 is SGHRS, CDR2 YFSETQ. CDR3 size: 16 residues. The CDR3 spells CASSSTMDRVTDTQYF. Here the CDR3 DNA reads TGCGCCAGCAGCTCAACGATGGACAGAGTCACAGATACGCAGTATTTT. Full variable domain (remainder filled in from reference TRBV5-1 and TRBJ2-3): KAGVTQTPRYLIKTRGQQVTLSCSPISGHRSVSWYQQTPGQGLQFLFEYFSETQRNKGNFPGRFSGRQFSNSRSEMNVSTLELGDSALYLCASSSTMDRVTDTQYFGPGTRLTVL.

The chain recombines TRBV2 with TRBJ2-7, with D maybe TRBD2 (5 bases). CDR1 and CDR2 from the germline V gene are SNHLY and FYNNEI. The V end was cut by 8 bases, the J end by 3 bases, with 11 bases between. The CDR3 contains 12 residues. The chain's CDR3 is CASGGPSYEQYV. The CDR3 DNA sequence: TGTGCCAGCGGAGGTCCCAGCTACGAGCAGTACGTC.

Notes on this clonotype: At one boundary the junction diverges from the germline segment, which might be a read error. The CDR3 spells CASSSTGARNTGELFF. DNA for the CDR3: TGTGCTAGCAGCAGCACAGGTGCCAGGAACACCGGGGAGCTGTTTTTT. The rearrangement links TRBV7-7 to TRBJ2-2; tentative D call: TRBD1 (5 bases). Germline lookup yields CDR1 SSHAT and CDR2 FNYEAQ (reference sequence). There are 16 residues in the CDR3.

Of note for this clonotype: Compared with germline, one end of the junction differs, possibly owing to a read error. The gene calls are TRBV6-2 or TRBV6-3 and TRBJ2-7, with D perhaps TRBD1 or TRBD2 (5 bases each). Germline-derived CDR1 and CDR2 are MNHEY and SVGEGT. CDR3 length: 11 residues. CDR3 in DNA: TGTGCCAGCGGTAGGGGACCCGAGGAGTACTTC. Translated, it gives CASGRGPEEYF.

This clonotype was seen a handful of times. The chain couples TRBV6-2 or TRBV6-3 to TRBJ1-1, with no clear D. Germline V gene sequence: CDR1 MNHEY, CDR2 SVGEGT. The V gene lost 6 bases and the J gene lost 6 bases, with 17 bases spanning the gap. This CDR3 is built from 14 residues. CDR3 in amino acids: CASSIRRPDAEAFF. For the CDR3, the DNA is TGTGCCAGCAGCATCAGGAGACCGGACGCTGAAGCTTTCTTT.

This clonotype has only a few counts. The chain employs TRBV7-2 and TRBJ1-6; the D is unclear. V was cut by 3 bases and J by 8 bases, with 20 bases left in between. CDR1 and CDR2 (germline): SGHTA, FQGNSA. The CDR3 runs 17 residues. CDR3 bases: TGTGCCAGCAGCTTCCGTTCGGGTTTCGAGCGAGATTCACCCCTCCACTTT. This codes for CASSFRSGFERDSPLHF.